This TCR beta chain was sequenced in a study of CD8+ T cells in alopecia areata. This sample's treatment: oral pan-JAK inhibitor, 5-10 mg twice daily. Sequencing used cDNA as its template, made by extracting RNA and reverse transcribing it. Clones were sequenced by immunoSEQ multiplex PCR, and TCRdb holds only the in-frame ones, with some missing. The sample lists a few hundred thousand clones, about three fifths occurring once. There are 16 residues in the CDR3. Per the germline V gene, CDR1 is SQVTM and CDR2 is ANQGSEA. V lost 5 bases, J lost 1 base, and 20 bases lay in between. This TCR was recovered from a human donor with alopecia areata. This chain connects TRBV29-1 to TRBJ2-5, with D possibly being TRBD1 (6 bases). The sequenced sample was CD4+ T cells sorted from blood, obtained at week 4, from a patient treated with tofacitinib. CDR3 coding DNA: TGCAGCGTTTTTGGGGGCAGGGTAGGGCTCCAAGAGACCCAGTACTTC. Residues: CSVFGGRVGLQETQYF.